This entry features one TCR beta chain sequence. This record comes from a study of shared clonotypes between healthy human individuals. Germline CDR1 MNHEY, CDR2 SVGAGI. This CDR3 spans 14 amino acids. The V and J ends lost 6 bases and 7 bases respectively, with 16 bases between them. Produced via immunoSEQ multiplex PCR; TCRdb's table is partial and in-frame only. Found here are approximately 2,000,000 clones, about nine tenths of them singletons; the top ten hold around 0.35%. The chain recombines TRBV6-5 with TRBJ1-5; D gene unclear. The receptor was isolated from a man between 18 and 35 years old in good health. Some clones in this sample may be carry-over from other donors' samples. The sequencing input was naive CD4+ T cells from PBMCs. Subset of the sample: CD45RA+ positively selected. The CDR3 DNA is TGTGCCAGCAGAAGAAAAGGCCTCGCACAGCCCCAGCATTTT. Protein sequence: CASRRKGLAQPQHF.